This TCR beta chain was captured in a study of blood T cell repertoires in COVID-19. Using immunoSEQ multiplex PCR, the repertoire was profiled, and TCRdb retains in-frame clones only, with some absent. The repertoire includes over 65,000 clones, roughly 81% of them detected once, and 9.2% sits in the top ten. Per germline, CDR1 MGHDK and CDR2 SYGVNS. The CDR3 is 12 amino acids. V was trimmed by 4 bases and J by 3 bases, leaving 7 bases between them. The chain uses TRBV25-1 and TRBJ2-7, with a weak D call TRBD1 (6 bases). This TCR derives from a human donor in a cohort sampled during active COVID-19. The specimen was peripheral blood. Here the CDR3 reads CASSGDNYEQYF. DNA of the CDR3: TGTGCCAGCAGTGGGGACAACTACGAGCAGTACTTC.